This entry lists 21 T cell receptor beta chains sequenced from one sample in a study of cytomegalovirus exposure and HLA in healthy donors. PCR primers comprised 60 Vbeta and 13 Jbeta primers. This table comes from immunoSEQ multiplex PCR, and its TCRdb copy is limited to in-frame clones, with some not included. Here the sample spans about 120,000 clones, around 86% being singletons. Sequencing was performed on PBMCs. The receptors were gathered from a woman in her twenties or thirties in good health and CMV-seronegative.

This clone was counted between two and nine times. The chain links TRBV23-1 to TRBJ2-4; 10 bases map to TRBD1. TRBV23-1 counts as an open reading frame of uncertain function. With V trimmed by 4 bases and J by 4 bases, 1 base remained unmatched. The CDR3 has 14 residues. CDR3 coding DNA: TGCGCCAGCAGTCCGGGACAGGGGAAAAACATTCAGTACTTC. Translating it yields CASSPGQGKNIQYF.

The chain links TRBV28 to TRBJ1-2; 8 positions match TRBD1. J lost 7 bases, V lost 5 bases, and 6 bases had no gene match. Germline lookup yields CDR1 MDHEN and CDR2 SYDVKM. CDR3 size: 13 residues. This CDR3 is CASSGQGFRGYTF. CDR3 in DNA: TGTGCCAGCAGTGGACAGGGTTTCCGTGGCTACACCTTC.

The V call is TRBV13, the J call TRBJ1-1; unclear D gene. CDR3 length: 12 residues. CDR1 and CDR2 (germline): PRHDT, FYEKMQ (reference sequence). V was pared by 2 bases and J by 5 bases, with 6 bases between. CDR3 bases: TGTGCCAGCAGCTTATCAGGAACTGAAGCTTTCTTT. Translated, it gives CASSLSGTEAFF.

This rearrangement joins TRBV19 to TRBJ2-7; 11 bases are shared with TRBD1. This CDR3 contains 14 residues. Germline lookup yields CDR1 LNHDA and CDR2 SQIVND (reference sequence). V gave up 5 bases and J gave up 7 bases; unmatched junction bases: 7. The CDR3 is CASSPGQGAKEQYF. Written as DNA, the CDR3 is TGTGCCAGTAGTCCCGGACAGGGGGCGAAAGAGCAGTACTTC.

The chain has TRBV10-3 and TRBJ2-2; D unresolved. Germline V gene lookup returns CDR1 ENHRY and CDR2 SYGVKD. This CDR3 region has 15 residues. The V end was cut by 4 bases, the J end by 0 bases, with 9 bases between. The CDR3: CAISGEPTNTGELFF. CDR3 DNA: TGTGCCATCAGTGGTGAGCCGACGAACACCGGGGAGCTGTTTTTT.

The V and J genes are TRBV15 and TRBJ2-2, with D unclear. Germline assignment: CDR1 LNHNV and CDR2 YYDKDF (reference sequence). With 3 bases removed from V and 1 base from J, the gap between germline ends came to 3 bases. The length of the CDR3 is 13 residues. CDR3 sequence (DNA): TGTGCCACCAGCAGTCTGAACACCGGGGAGCTGTTTTTT. The encoded protein is CATSSLNTGELFF. The complete variable domain, with remaining parts taken from reference TRBV15 and TRBJ2-2, reads DAMVIQNPRYQVTQFGKPVTLSCSQTLNHNVMYWYQQKSSQAPKLLFHYYDKDFNNEADTPDNFQSRRPNTSFCFLDIRSPGLGDTAMYLCATSSLNTGELFFGEGSRLTVL.

Concerning this clone itself: At one of its ends the junction is not consistent with the germline gene, which may arise from a read error. The chain joins TRBV7-9 to TRBJ1-2; D call uncertain. The CDR3 spans 12 residues. Germline CDR1 SEHNR, CDR2 FQNEAQ (reference sequence). The CDR3 spells CSSSPAQGRRPF. DNA for the CDR3: TGTTCCAGCAGCCCCGCCCAAGGAAGGCGGCCCTTC.

V is TRBV11-1 and J is TRBJ2-1, with 9 bases that match TRBD2. The CDR3 consists of 16 residues. The V gene's germline CDR1 is SGHAT and CDR2 FQDESV (reference sequence). Losses at the gene ends were 1 base for V and 3 bases for J; bases not matched to a gene: 4. CDR3 in amino acids: CASSLGSGRHYNEQFF. As DNA, the CDR3 is TGTGCCAGCAGCTTAGGCAGCGGGAGGCACTACAATGAGCAGTTCTTC.

This clone was picked up a small number of times. This chain joins TRBV11-2 and TRBJ2-1, with TRBD2 matching 9 bases. Germline CDR1 reads SGHAT; CDR2 reads FQNNGV. The CDR3 extends over 15 amino acids. V lost 4 bases, J lost 6 bases, and 7 bases stayed unmatched. The CDR3 DNA follows: TGTGCCAGCAGCTCCATAGCGGGAGTTGGCAATGAGCAGTTCTTC. This translates into CASSSIAGVGNEQFF.

The chain carries TRBV29-1 and TRBJ1-1, with 7 bases identical to TRBD1. The trim removed 7 bases at V and 4 bases at J, leaving 0 bases unmatched. CDR1 is SQVTM, CDR2 ANQGSEA, per germline. This CDR3 is built from 10 residues. Written as DNA, the CDR3 is TGCAGCGGACAGGGCACTGAAGCTTTCTTT. Its translation is CSGQGTEAFF.

The genes are TRBV5-4 and TRBJ2-6; a possible D gene is TRBD2 (6 bases). This CDR3 has 16 residues. Trimming removed 0 bases from V and 2 bases from J, with 9 bases in between. Germline loops: CDR1 SGHNT, CDR2 YYREEE (reference sequence). The DNA for the CDR3 is TGTGCCAGCAGCTTGGCGGGGGTCGCTGGGGCCAACGTCCTGACTTTC. It encodes CASSLAGVAGANVLTF.

The rearrangement joins TRBV14 to TRBJ2-1; D ambiguous. CDR1 and CDR2 from the germline V gene are SGHDN and FVKESK. This CDR3 spans 16 amino acids. V dropped 0 bases and J dropped 4 bases, with 13 bases sitting between them. CDR3 DNA sequence: TGTGCCAGCAGCCAAGATCAGGAACTTCCTTACAATGAGCAGTTCTTC. Translation: CASSQDQELPYNEQFF.

The rearrangement links TRBV5-1 to TRBJ2-7; 7 nucleotides line up with TRBD2. The germline CDR1 and CDR2 sequences are SGHRS and YFSETQ. J was trimmed by 6 bases and V by 0 bases; bases with no gene match: 6. The CDR3 extends over 14 amino acids. The CDR3 DNA reads as TGCGCCAGCAGCTTGGATGGGGGACTATCCGAGCAGTACTTC. Encoded protein: CASSLDGGLSEQYF.

V gene TRBV27 combines with J gene TRBJ2-7; a possible D gene is TRBD1 (6 bases). Per the germline V gene, CDR1 is MNHEY and CDR2 is SMNVEV (reference sequence). The CDR3 has 14 residues. Trimming removed 5 bases at V and 2 bases at J, with 13 bases between. The CDR3 DNA sequence: TGTGCCAGCAGTGGGGCAGGGGTGGCCTACGAGCAGTACTTC. This encodes CASSGAGVAYEQYF.

The chain couples TRBV28 to TRBJ2-7; 7 bases fit TRBD2. This CDR3 spans 14 amino acids. Germline V gives CDR1 MDHEN, CDR2 SYDVKM. V was clipped by 7 bases and J by 2 bases; unmatched bases: 8. The CDR3 region has the DNA TGTGCCAGCAAAAGGGGAGGGCGGGCCTACGAGCAGTACTTC. It yields the protein CASKRGGRAYEQYF.

The gene calls are TRBV5-4 and TRBJ2-7; D remains ambiguous. The CDR3 totals 11 residues. In germline, CDR1 is SGHNT, CDR2 YYREEE (reference sequence). V was trimmed by 1 base and J by 6 bases, leaving 5 bases between them. CDR3 sequence (DNA): TGTGCCAGCAGCTTGTCAGGCGAGCAGTACTTC. This codes for CASSLSGEQYF.

This clone was counted only a few times. The DNA for the CDR3 is TGTGCCAGCAGTGAAGGGACTCGGCGCGGAATACCGACTCTCACAGATACGCAGTATTTT. Amino acids: CASSEGTRRGIPTLTDTQYF. V usage is TRBV2 and J usage is TRBJ2-3, with D possibly TRBD2 on 5 matching bases. Germline V gene sequence: CDR1 SNHLY, CDR2 FYNNEI. V was trimmed by 1 base and J by 2 bases, leaving 25 bases between them. The CDR3 covers 20 residues.

V and J are TRBV7-2 and TRBJ2-7, with 7 bases matching TRBD1. The CDR3 sequence is 13 residues long. J lost 7 bases, V lost 6 bases, and 9 bases had no gene match. Germline loops: CDR1 SGHTA, CDR2 FQGNSA. As DNA, the CDR3 is TGTGCCAGCAGAACTGACAGGGTGGGAGAGCAGTACTTC. Translated, it gives CASRTDRVGEQYF.

The gene calls are TRBV7-2 and TRBJ1-1; the D gene is possibly TRBD1 (5 bases). The CDR3 contains 12 residues. Trimming cost V 5 bases and J 12 bases, with 16 bases left between them. The germline V gene has CDR1 SGHTA and CDR2 FQGNSA. CDR3: CASSPLTGEPFF. The CDR3, as DNA: TGTGCCAGCAGCCCCCTGACGGGGGAGCCTTTCTTT.

This chain uses TRBV18 with TRBJ2-5, with no clear D. V lost 2 bases and J lost 4, with 5 bases in between. The CDR3 runs to 12 residues. Germline assignment: CDR1 KGHSH and CDR2 LQKENI. CDR3 coding DNA: TGTGCCAGCTCACCAGGGCTAGAGACCCAGTACTTC. Translated, it gives CASSPGLETQYF.

This clone was seen a handful of times. The V and J genes are TRBV2 and TRBJ1-1; the D gene is possibly TRBD1 (5 bases). With 1 base removed from V and 3 bases from J, the gap between germline ends came to 9 bases. The germline CDR1 and CDR2 sequences are SNHLY and FYNNEI. This CDR3 is built from 14 residues. The CDR3 reads CASSEGGWDTEAFF. The CDR3 nucleotides are TGTGCCAGCAGTGAAGGGGGCTGGGACACTGAAGCTTTCTTT.